The clone carrying this T cell receptor (beta chain) was detected many times. Its antigen remains unknown. Beta-chain TCR CDR3 regions were amplified from RNA transcripts. The first-round RT-PCR employed HTBI primers together with the Qiagen OneStep RT-PCR kit. A multiplex PCR was then performed as the second round. TCRdb reprocessed the multiplex PCR reads via MiXCR and lists one record per CDR3 protein. The sample has around 400,000 distinct CDR3 sequences; about a sixth are singletons. The data originate from a study of Graves' ophthalmopathy and Graves' hyperthyroidism. Overall study findings and caveats: Predictions made by the model for ophthalmopathy progression reached 70.59% sensitivity and around 72% specificity.

Researchers turned away patients with other autoimmune diseases, uncontrolled infections, pregnancy or lactation. Sampling around 9.8 ml of fresh peripheral blood provided the PBMCs. This CDR3 has 15 residues. Germline loops: CDR1 DFQATT, CDR2 SNEGSKA (reference sequence). Trimming took off 1 base at V and 5 bases at J, with 17 bases between the two ends. The receptor was derived from a woman aged 18-29 years with Graves' ophthalmopathy. V and J are TRBV20-1 and TRBJ2-5, with D possibly TRBD2 on 6 matching bases. The sequencing sample was made of peripheral blood. The CDR3 region is CSARAGRGSLETQYF. The CDR3 DNA is TGCAGTGCTAGAGCGGGACGGGGGAGTCTGGAGACCCAGTACTTC.